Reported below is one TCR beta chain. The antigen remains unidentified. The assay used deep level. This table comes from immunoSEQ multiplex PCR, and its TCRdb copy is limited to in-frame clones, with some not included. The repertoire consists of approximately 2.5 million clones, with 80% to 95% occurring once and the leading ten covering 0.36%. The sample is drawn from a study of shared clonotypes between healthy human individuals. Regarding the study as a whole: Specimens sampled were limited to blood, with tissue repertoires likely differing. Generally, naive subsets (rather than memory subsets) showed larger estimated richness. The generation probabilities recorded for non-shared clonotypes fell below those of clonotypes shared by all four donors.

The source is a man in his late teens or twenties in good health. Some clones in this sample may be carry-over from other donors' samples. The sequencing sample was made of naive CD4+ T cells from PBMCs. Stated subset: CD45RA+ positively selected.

In nucleotides, the CDR3 is TGTGCCAGCAGCCAAGGATTTGAGGGGGGCAAGACCACTGAAGCTTTCTTT. Its protein is CASSQGFEGGKTTEAFF. The chain has TRBV4-2 and TRBJ1-1; a possible D gene is TRBD1 (6 bases). CDR1 and CDR2 from the germline V gene are LGHNA and YNFKEQ. V was pared by 1 base and J by 4 bases, with 19 bases between. This CDR3 comprises 17 residues.